This TCR beta chain emerged from a study of T-cell memory formation after mild COVID-19. About the research overall: Across donors, TCR clusters were largely donor specific.

Employing constant-segment primers, 5'RACE generated TCR alpha and TCR beta cDNA libraries bearing sample barcodes and UMIs. TCRdb recomputed calls from the 5' RACE reads with MiXCR, one row per CDR3 protein. This sample yields fewer than 250,000 distinct CDR3 sequences, of which approximately 10% are seen a single time; approximately 3% belongs to the top ten. Study results and limitations: Several responding clones turned up in pre-infection memory, indicating that cross-reactive memory may have taken part. CD4/CD8 balance held among clones contracting day 15 to 85, and later expanders leaned CD4+.

This clonotype was counted a few times. Antigen: not known. Per the germline V gene, CDR1 is SGDLS and CDR2 is YYNGEE. The CDR3 consists of 14 residues. Trimming removed 4 bases at V and 3 bases at J, with 12 bases between. What was sequenced was PBMCs or a T cell subset sorted from them (not recorded which). The sequence came from a man younger than 35 who had mild COVID-19 (a few samples of this study predate the infection). Cell type and time point are not known. The chain couples TRBV9 to TRBJ2-3, with D unresolved. DNA of the CDR3: TGTGCCAGCAGCACCCGACTCCAAACAGATACGCAGTATTTT. Translation: CASSTRLQTDTQYF.